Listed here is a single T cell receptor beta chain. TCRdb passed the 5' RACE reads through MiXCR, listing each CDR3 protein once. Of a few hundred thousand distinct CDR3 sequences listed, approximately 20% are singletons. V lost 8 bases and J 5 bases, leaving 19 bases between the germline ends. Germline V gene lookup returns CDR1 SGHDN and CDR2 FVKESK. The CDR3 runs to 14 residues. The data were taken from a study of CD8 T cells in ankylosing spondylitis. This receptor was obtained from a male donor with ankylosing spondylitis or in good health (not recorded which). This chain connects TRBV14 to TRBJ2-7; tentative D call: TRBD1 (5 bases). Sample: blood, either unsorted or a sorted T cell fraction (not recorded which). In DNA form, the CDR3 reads TGTGCCAGCGCGATCAGCGCGGTGGACAACGAGCAGTACTTC. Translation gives CASAISAVDNEQYF.